This T cell receptor (beta chain) was captured in a study of T-cell memory formation after mild COVID-19. Notes on the study in general: There were some responding clones in pre-infection memory, which suggested that cross-reactive memory had joined. SARS-CoV-2 specificity was not confirmed for second-wave clones peaking on day 37. Largely, contracting CD4+ clones fell within CM and EM, and contracting CD8+ clones within EMRA.

Germline CDR1 is SGHDT and CDR2 is YYEEEE. This CDR3 region has 15 residues. The V gene end was trimmed by 5 bases and the J gene end by 3 bases; junction bases not matched to a gene: 8. Amplification by 5'RACE using constant-segment primers produced TCR alpha and TCR beta cDNA libraries that carried sample barcodes and UMIs. A single record per CDR3 protein comes from TCRdb applying MiXCR to the 5' RACE reads. The sample gives hundreds of thousands of distinct CDR3 sequences, 15% to 20% of which show up once; more than 10% is in the top ten. This clonotype has more than one count but fewer than ten. Its antigen is as yet unknown.

The gene calls are TRBV5-6 and TRBJ2-7, with 10 bases lining up with TRBD2. Input material: PBMCs or a T cell subset sorted from them (not recorded which). This sequence originates from an adult woman who had mild COVID-19 (a few samples of this study predate the infection). Cell type and time point are not known. The CDR3 DNA sequence: TGTGCCAGCAGTTTAGTAGCGGGAGGAGGCTACGAGCAGTACTTC. This encodes CASSLVAGGGYEQYF.